These 29 T cell receptor beta chains were all obtained from the same sample, sequenced in a study of T cells in Graves' hyperthyroidism and ophthalmopathy. TCR beta CDR3 sequences were amplified from RNA transcripts. HTBI primers were employed in a first-round RT-PCR of the TCR CDR3. TCRdb called the multiplex PCR reads again in MiXCR, with one record for every CDR3 protein. The sample comprises about 59,000 distinct CDR3 sequences, roughly half of which are singletons, and roughly 3.3% rests with the top ten. The sequencing input was blood. All receptors come from a woman in her fifties or sixties with Graves' ophthalmopathy.

Many counts were recorded for this clonotype. The J gene is TRBJ2-5, the V gene TRBV7-2; TRBD2 agrees at 7 bases. This CDR3 contains 15 residues. Germline CDR1 is SGHTA and CDR2 is FQGNSA. V lost 5 bases, J lost 4 bases, and 10 bases stayed unmatched. The CDR3 DNA follows: TGTGCCAGCAGCCTGGGGGGGGTTGCTTTAGAGACCCAGTACTTC. Its translation: CASSLGGVALETQYF.

The CDR3 DNA sequence: TGCAGTGCTACCCGGGACTATTCCGGGGCCAACGTCCTGACTTTC. Its protein product is CSATRDYSGANVLTF. The chain carries TRBV20-1 and TRBJ2-6, with TRBD2 matching 7 bases. This CDR3 contains 15 residues. Germline assignment: CDR1 DFQATT and CDR2 SNEGSKA (reference sequence). Germline trimming cut 4 bases from V and 4 bases from J; bases unmatched to any gene: 7.

This clonotype was counted many times. This chain uses TRBV5-8 with TRBJ1-2, with no clear D. This CDR3 region has 13 residues. CDR1 is SGHTS, CDR2 YDEGEE, per germline. The V and J ends lost 4 bases and 3 bases respectively, with 10 bases between them. In DNA, the CDR3 is TGTGCCAGCAGCCGGGTGCTGGACTATGGCTACACCTTC. This gives the protein CASSRVLDYGYTF. The full variable domain, with the rest looked up from reference TRBV5-8 and TRBJ1-2, is EAGVTQSPTHLIKTRGQQATLRCSPISGHTSVYWYQQALGLGLQFLLWYDEGEERNRGNFPPRFSGRQFPNYSSELNVNALELEDSALYLCASSRVLDYGYTFGSGTRLTVV.

There are many counts of this clonotype. The V call is TRBV4-2, the J call TRBJ1-2; 8 bases are shared with TRBD1. V lost 0 bases to trimming and J lost 5 bases; unmatched junction nucleotides: 14. This CDR3 has 18 amino acids. Germline V CDR1 and CDR2: LGHNA, YNFKEQ. The CDR3 DNA sequence: TGTGCCAGCAGCCAAGAAAGGACAGGGATCATTGGTGATTATGGCTACACCTTC. Its protein is CASSQERTGIIGDYGYTF.

This clonotype has a count of ten or more. The V and J genes are TRBV4-2 and TRBJ1-6, with D perhaps TRBD1 (5 bases). V lost 0 bases, J lost 7 bases, and 10 bases lay in between. This CDR3 is built from 15 residues. Germline values: CDR1 LGHNA, CDR2 YNFKEQ. This CDR3 is CASSQERGRNSPLHF. The CDR3 DNA follows: TGTGCCAGCAGCCAAGAAAGGGGCAGGAATTCACCCCTCCACTTT.

A note on this clonotype: A much larger clone differs by one base, so this may be a read error. Because the CDR3's place on the DNA is in doubt, the DNA is left out and the CDR3 is given as listed by TCRdb. The chain has TRBV27 and TRBJ1-2; the table's D gene call, TRBD1, was not cross checked with the DNA. Germline CDR1 reads MNHEY; CDR2 reads SMNVEV (reference sequence). The CDR3 region is 13 residues in length, termini included. CDR3 loop: CATFGGANYGCTF.

This clonotype was counted many times. This rearrangement joins TRBV7-2 to TRBJ1-5; 8 bases align to TRBD1. V dropped 2 bases and J dropped 0; count of bases not matched to a gene: 12. Germline V gene data show CDR1 as SGHTA and CDR2 as FQGNSA. CDR3 length: 19 amino acids. This CDR3 reads CASSLHGTGGVYSNQPQHF. For the CDR3, the DNA is TGTGCCAGCAGCTTACATGGAACAGGGGGGGTTTATAGCAATCAGCCCCAGCATTTT.

V gene TRBV19 combines with J gene TRBJ2-7, with D perhaps given as TRBD1 or TRBD2 (5 bases each). V was clipped by 3 bases and J by 2 bases, with 14 bases between them. Germline V CDR1 and CDR2: LNHDA, SQIVND (reference sequence). CDR3 size: 15 residues. CDR3 nucleotides: TGTGCCAGTAGTATTGGTGGGACCCTCACCTACGAGCAGTACTTC. It translates to CASSIGGTLTYEQYF.

For the CDR3, the DNA is TGTGCCAGCAGCTCGGGACTAGCGGGAGACTCCTCCTACGAGCAGTACTTC. Its translation: CASSSGLAGDSSYEQYF. The chain recombines TRBV7-8 with TRBJ2-7, with 14 nucleotides matching TRBD2. This CDR3 is 17 amino acids long. Per the germline V gene, CDR1 is SGHVS and CDR2 is FQNEAQ. Losses at the gene ends were 4 bases for V and 0 bases for J; bases not matched to a gene: 5.

This clonotype was picked up many times. This chain links TRBV5-6 with TRBJ2-6; 9 bases map to TRBD1. J was trimmed by 3 bases and V by 0 bases; bases with no gene match: 4. The CDR3 extends over 17 amino acids. Germline V gene data show CDR1 as SGHDT and CDR2 as YYEEEE. The CDR3 sequence: CASSLDRGLGGANVLTF. The CDR3 nucleotides read TGTGCCAGCAGCTTGGACAGGGGGCTAGGTGGGGCCAACGTCCTGACTTTC.

Comment on this clonotype: Since the CDR3 does not end with the conserved phenylalanine or tryptophan, this likely comes from a read error. No DNA is shown, since the ends of the CDR3 on it are uncertain; the CDR3 is the one TCRdb lists. This rearrangement joins TRBV20-1 to TRBJ1-1; whether TRBD1, the table's D call, matches the DNA was not checked. The length of the CDR3 is 13 amino acids, counting both ends. The germline CDR1 and CDR2 sequences are DFQATT and SNEGSKA (reference sequence). CDR3 region: CSARGRGQGAPFL.

This clonotype appeared many times. V gene TRBV19 combines with J gene TRBJ1-1; D ambiguous. With 5 bases removed from V and 0 bases from J, the gap between germline ends came to 13 bases. CDR1 LNHDA and CDR2 SQIVND come from the germline V gene (reference sequence). The length of the CDR3 is 15 residues. This CDR3 is CASSSRIHMNTEAFF. The CDR3 nucleotides read TGTGCCAGTAGTTCTCGGATCCACATGAACACTGAAGCTTTCTTT.

The V and J genes are TRBV5-1 and TRBJ2-5; TRBD1 aligns across 7 bases. The trim removed 4 bases at V and 5 bases at J, leaving 8 bases unmatched. This CDR3 contains 14 residues. Germline V gives CDR1 SGHRS, CDR2 YFSETQ. The CDR3 region is CASSPGTEGETQYF. The CDR3 bases are TGCGCCAGCAGCCCTGGGACAGAGGGGGAGACCCAGTACTTC.

The rearrangement links TRBV15 to TRBJ2-7; 10 nucleotides align to TRBD1. Germline V CDR1 and CDR2: LNHNV, YYDKDF (reference sequence). The CDR3 loop spans 14 amino acids. J was trimmed by 3 bases and V by 6 bases; bases with no gene match: 5. CDR3 DNA: TGTGCCACCAGTAGGGGACAGGGGAGCTACGAGCAGTACTTC. Protein: CATSRGQGSYEQYF.

Regarding this clonotype: A read error may be the cause here, since a much bigger clone is one base away. The rearrangement links TRBV3-1 to TRBJ1-4; D remains unclear. There are 15 residues in the CDR3. V was pared by 2 bases and J by 0 bases, with 7 bases between. CDR1 and CDR2 from the germline V gene are LGHDT and YNNKEL (reference sequence). The CDR3 DNA reads TGTGCCAGCAGCCAAAACAGAACAACTAATGAAAAACTGTTTTTT. Amino acid sequence: CASSQNRTTNEKLFF.

In its sample, this clonotype was seen many times. This chain joins TRBV6-5 and TRBJ2-3; 8 bases line up with TRBD2. This CDR3 spans 15 amino acids. Germline V lookup: CDR1 MNHEY, CDR2 SVGAGI. The V and J ends lost 2 bases and 1 base, in that order; junction bases with no gene match: 2. The CDR3 loop is CASSYVRGGTDTQYF. CDR3 DNA sequence: TGTGCCAGCAGTTACGTGCGGGGGGGCACAGATACGCAGTATTTT.

The rearrangement uses TRBV12-3 or TRBV12-4 and TRBJ2-3; the match to TRBD2 covers 8 bases. V shed 7 bases, J shed 11 bases, and the junction held 14 bases outside the gene matches. This CDR3 has 14 residues. The chain's CDR3 is CASISGTRSNEQYF. CDR3 in DNA: TGTGCCAGCATCTCCGGGACTAGGAGCAATGAGCAGTATTTT.

A few counts support this clonotype. A much larger clone sits a single nucleotide away, making a read error possible. The rearrangement links TRBV27 to TRBJ1-5; D unresolved. The germline V and J ends were trimmed by 6 bases and 5 bases, with 11 bases remaining between them. The germline V gene encodes CDR1 MNHEY and CDR2 SMNVEV (reference sequence). The CDR3 loop spans 13 amino acids. The CDR3 sequence is CASRGWGDQPQHF. The CDR3 bases are TGTGCCAGCAGGGGTTGGGGAGATCAGCCCCAGCATTTT.

This clonotype was detected many times. This CDR3 reads CASTLVETQYF. CDR3 coding DNA: TGTGCCAGCACGTTAGTAGAGACCCAGTACTTC. The rearrangement uses TRBV6-1 and TRBJ2-5; D gene unclear. The germline V gene has CDR1 MNHNS and CDR2 SASEGT. The CDR3 consists of 11 residues. V dropped 7 bases and J dropped 4 bases, with 7 bases sitting between them.

The CDR3 nucleotides read TGTGCCTGGAGTGATATGGGTTGGGCAACTAATGAAAAACTGTTTTTT. Residues: CAWSDMGWATNEKLFF. The chain recombines TRBV30 with TRBJ1-4, with D unclear. CDR1 is GTSNPN, CDR2 SVGIG, per germline (reference sequence). V was clipped by 1 base and J by 0 bases, with 12 bases between them. The CDR3 has 16 amino acids.

This clonotype appeared many times. The chain links TRBV4-2 to TRBJ1-1; 7 positions agree with TRBD1. Losses at the gene ends were 0 bases for V and 6 bases for J; bases not matched to a gene: 4. Germline CDR1 and CDR2: LGHNA and YNFKEQ. This CDR3 has 14 residues. CDR3 sequence reads: CASSQEEGAAEAFF. CDR3 bases: TGTGCCAGCAGCCAAGAAGAGGGGGCGGCTGAAGCTTTCTTT.

As regards this clonotype: The CDR3 does not close with the conserved phenylalanine or tryptophan, likely indicating a read error. The chain recombines TRBV20-1 with TRBJ1-1; unclear D gene. Per the germline V gene, CDR1 is DFQATT and CDR2 is SNEGSKA (reference sequence). The CDR3 contains 13 residues. The CDR3: CSARSVMNTEAFS. CDR3 DNA sequence: TGTAGTGCTAGATCGGTCATGAACACTGAAGCTTTCTCT.

The chain links TRBV20-1 to TRBJ2-5; D is ambiguous. This CDR3 has 12 amino acids. Germline V gene sequence: CDR1 DFQATT, CDR2 SNEGSKA (reference sequence). Trimming removed 0 bases at V and 5 bases at J, with 7 bases between. The CDR3 coding sequence is TGCAGTGCTAGAGATCCCTGGGAGACCCAGTACTTC. It encodes CSARDPWETQYF.

The genes are TRBV24-1 and TRBJ2-1, with 11 nucleotides matching TRBD2. The V and J ends lost 4 bases and 0 bases, in that order; junction bases with no gene match: 4. The germline CDR1 and CDR2 sequences are KGHDR and SFDVKD. This CDR3 has 17 amino acids. CDR3 nucleotide sequence: TGTGCCACCAGTGACCCTACTAGCGGGAGCTCCTACAATGAGCAGTTCTTC. This gives the protein CATSDPTSGSSYNEQFF.

J is TRBJ2-7 and V is TRBV20-1; the match to TRBD1 covers 10 bases. The CDR3 consists of 15 residues. J was trimmed by 5 bases and V by 2 bases; bases with no gene match: 9. CDR1 is DFQATT and CDR2 is SNEGSKA in the germline V gene (reference sequence). The CDR3 reads CSARIIGTGANEQYF. In DNA form, the CDR3 reads TGCAGTGCTAGAATCATTGGGACAGGGGCGAACGAGCAGTACTTC.

A word on this clonotype: An end of the junction differs from the germline gene, which may be a read error. The rearrangement joins TRBV4-1 to TRBJ1-5; D is undetermined. Germline CDR1 MGHRA, CDR2 YSYEKL. CDR3 size: 17 residues. Written as DNA, the CDR3 is TGCGCCAGCGGCCAAGAAGGGCTGTGGGCAGAAAATCGGCCCCAGCATTTT. This sequence encodes CASGQEGLWAENRPQHF.

This clonotype was observed many times. The gene calls are TRBV9 and TRBJ1-2; no firm D call. Germline V gene data show CDR1 as SGDLS and CDR2 as YYNGEE. Trimming took off 0 bases at V and 7 bases at J, with 19 bases between the two ends. The CDR3 consists of 16 residues. The CDR3 loop is CASSVEGSGLESGYTF. DNA of the CDR3: TGTGCCAGCAGCGTAGAGGGATCGGGTCTTGAGAGTGGCTACACCTTC.

The chain joins TRBV5-1 to TRBJ2-2; tentatively, D is TRBD1 (6 bases). The CDR3 extends over 14 amino acids. CDR1 and CDR2 (germline): SGHRS, YFSETQ. Deletions cut 0 bases from V and 3 bases from J, with 6 bases between. CDR3 sequence: CASSLDRDTGELFF. The CDR3 DNA is TGCGCCAGCAGCTTGGACAGGGACACCGGGGAGCTGTTTTTT.

This clonotype was observed at least ten times. The genes are TRBV9 and TRBJ2-2, with TRBD2 identical over 12 bases. Germline V gene sequence: CDR1 SGDLS, CDR2 YYNGEE. The ends lost 1 base at V and 5 bases at J; junction bases unmatched: 6. The CDR3 consists of 17 residues. CDR3 in DNA: TGTGCCAGCAGCGTACTAGCGGGAGGGCCGGGGACCGGGGAGCTGTTTTTT. Its translation is CASSVLAGGPGTGELFF.